These T cell receptor beta chains were read from a single sample in a study of PD-L1 blockade in urothelial cancer. Some clones are missing from TCRdb's copy, which holds only in-frame ones; the method was immunoSEQ multiplex PCR. The sample yields approximately 50,000 clones, around 83% seen once. Sequencing used PBMCs, obtained around atezolizumab (anti-PD-L1) treatment. These receptors originate from a man aged 50 to 59 with urothelial cancer. The CDR3 runs from the conserved cysteine through the conserved F or W. The order of the fields is V gene, clone size, J gene, D gene, CDR3 protein, CDR3 DNA. A D gene is named only where the DNA matches it firmly. Size is omitted from some rows. Given values are once, few, many or a class for expanded clones.

TRBV6-1	NA	TRBJ2-2	TRBD1	CASRADRGGTGELFF	TGTGCCAGCAGGGCTGACAGGGGGGGCACCGGGGAGCTGTTTTTT
TRBV28	NA	TRBJ1-1	TRBD1	CASSLLTGGGTEAFF	TGTGCCAGCAGTTTATTGACAGGGGGGGGGACTGAAGCTTTCTTT
TRBV6-5	NA	TRBJ2-5	NA	CASSYSSRSRTQYF	TGTGCCAGCAGTTACTCCTCGCGGTCTAGGACCCAGTACTTC
TRBV27	NA	TRBJ1-6	TRBD1	CASSLEGQGAFSPLHF	TGTGCCAGCAGTTTAGAGGGACAGGGGGCATTTTCACCCCTCCACTTT
TRBV28	NA	TRBJ1-2	NA	CASSSPGQANYGYTF	TGTGCCAGCAGTTCCCCGGGACAAGCTAACTATGGCTACACCTTC
TRBV11-2	few	TRBJ1-5	NA	CASSPGTDQPQHF	TGTGCCAGCAGCCCCGGGACTGATCAGCCCCAGCATTTT
TRBV19	NA	TRBJ2-2	TRBD2	CASRSDGRVGGELFF	TGTGCCAGTAGGTCGGACGGGAGGGTAGGCGGGGAGCTGTTTTTT
TRBV7-7	NA	TRBJ1-1	NA	CASSFPDAGPGTEAFF	TGTGCTAGCAGCTTCCCCGATGCGGGGCCAGGAACTGAAGCTTTCTTT
TRBV30	once	TRBJ2-3	TRBD2	CAWSGLAGVADTQYF	TGTGCCTGGAGTGGACTAGCGGGAGTGGCAGATACGCAGTATTTT
TRBV5-4	NA	TRBJ2-1	TRBD2	CASSLRVLASSYNEQFF	TGTGCCAGCAGCTTGAGGGTACTAGCGTCCTCCTACAATGAGCAGTTCTTC
TRBV7-3	NA	TRBJ2-5	NA	CASSSGRGETQYF	TGTGCCAGCAGCTCAGGACGGGGGGAGACCCAGTACTTC
TRBV7-6	NA	TRBJ1-4	NA	CASSPGGRSRGEKLFF	TGTGCCAGCAGCCCCGGTGGGAGGAGTCGAGGTGAAAAACTGTTTTTT
TRBV14	once	TRBJ2-5	NA	CASSLATGRQETQYF	TGTGCCAGCAGCCTAGCCACAGGGCGTCAAGAGACCCAGTACTTC
TRBV28	NA	TRBJ1-2	NA	CASREGHYGYTF	TGTGCCAGCAGGGAGGGGCACTATGGCTACACCTTC
TRBV10-2	NA	TRBJ1-5	TRBD1	CASGGDRVIAQPQHF	TGCGCCAGCGGGGGAGACAGGGTTATCGCTCAGCCCCAGCATTTT
TRBV18	NA	TRBJ2-7	TRBD1	CASSPARQGLYEQYF	TGTGCCAGCTCACCTGCGAGACAGGGTCTCTACGAGCAGTACTTC